The 3 T cell receptor beta chains in this list originate from one sample, sequenced in a study of T cells in Graves' hyperthyroidism and ophthalmopathy. Amplification yielded TCR beta CDR3 regions, with RNA transcripts as the source. The HTBI primer set was used in a first-round RT-PCR of the TCR CDR3. TCRdb reprocessed the multiplex PCR reads via MiXCR and lists one record per CDR3 protein. The sample consists of almost 250,000 distinct CDR3 sequences, around 26% of them appearing once. The sample taken for sequencing was blood. Receptors were obtained from a woman aged 40 to 49 with Graves' ophthalmopathy.

Notes on this clonotype: It is likely a read error, because the conserved phenylalanine at the end of the CDR3 is missing. The chain combines TRBV12-3 or TRBV12-4 with TRBJ2-5, with D perhaps matching TRBD1 or TRBD2 (6 bases each). The CDR3 sequence is 15 residues long. The DNA for the CDR3 is TGTGCCGGCAGCCCGACAGGTGGGGGGCAAGAGACCCAGTACCTC. The encoded protein is CAGSPTGGGQETQYL.

This clonotype has a count of ten or more. CDR3: CASSSDGGYTF. The CDR3 region has the DNA TGTGCCAGCAGCTCAGACGGTGGCTACACCTTC. This chain uses TRBV5-6 with TRBJ1-2; D uncertain. The CDR3 sequence is 11 residues long. CDR1 is SGHDT, CDR2 YYEEEE, per germline. Trimming shortened V by 3 bases and J by 7 bases, and 7 bases separated the two germline ends.

At least ten counts were recorded for this clonotype. The V and J genes are TRBV20-1 and TRBJ1-3, with 8 positions matching TRBD1. V shed 3 bases and J 4 bases; nucleotides not matched to a gene: 5. CDR3 size: 14 residues. CDR1 is DFQATT and CDR2 is SNEGSKA in the germline V gene (reference sequence). The CDR3 loop is CSARGQARGNTIYF. CDR3 DNA sequence: TGCAGTGCTAGGGGACAGGCTCGGGGAAACACCATATATTTT.